Reported below is one T cell receptor beta chain. The data were taken from a study of T cell changes during pregnancy in multiple sclerosis. Some clones are missing from TCRdb's copy, which holds only in-frame ones; the method was immunoSEQ multiplex PCR. The top ten clones hold over 1.3% of a sample with approximately 70,000 clones, roughly 94% of them seen once. This CDR3 is built from 14 residues. V gave up 3 bases and J gave up 5 bases, with 14 bases separating them. In germline, CDR1 is SGHRS, CDR2 YFSETQ. The origin of this receptor is a female donor in good health, enrolled as a control in a pregnancy study. The source was peripheral blood, collected in the second trimester of pregnancy. The chain employs TRBV5-1 and TRBJ2-5; perhaps TRBD2 as D (7 bases). CDR3 sequence: CASSSRGAGETQYF. The CDR3 bases are TGCGCCAGCAGCTCCCGGGGGGCGGGGGAGACCCAGTACTTC.